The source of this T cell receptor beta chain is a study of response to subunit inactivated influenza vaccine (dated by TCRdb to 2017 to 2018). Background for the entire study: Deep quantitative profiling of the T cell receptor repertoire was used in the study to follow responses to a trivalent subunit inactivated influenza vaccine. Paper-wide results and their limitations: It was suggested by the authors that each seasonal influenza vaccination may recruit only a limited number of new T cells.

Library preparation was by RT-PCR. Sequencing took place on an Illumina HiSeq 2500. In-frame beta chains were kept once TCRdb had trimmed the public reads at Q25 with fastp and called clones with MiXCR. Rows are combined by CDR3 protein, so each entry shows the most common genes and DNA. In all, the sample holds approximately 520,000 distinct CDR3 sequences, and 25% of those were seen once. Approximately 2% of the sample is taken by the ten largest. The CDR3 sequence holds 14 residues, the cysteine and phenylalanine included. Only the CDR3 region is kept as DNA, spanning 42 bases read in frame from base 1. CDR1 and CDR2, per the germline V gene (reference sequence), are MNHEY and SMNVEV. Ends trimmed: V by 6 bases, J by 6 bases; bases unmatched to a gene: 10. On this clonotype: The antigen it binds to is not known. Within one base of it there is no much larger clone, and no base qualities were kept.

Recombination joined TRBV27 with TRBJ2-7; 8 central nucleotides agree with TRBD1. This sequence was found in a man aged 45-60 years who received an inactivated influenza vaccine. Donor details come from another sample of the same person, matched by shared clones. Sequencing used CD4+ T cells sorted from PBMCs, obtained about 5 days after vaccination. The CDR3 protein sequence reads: CASSRIGQGFEQYF. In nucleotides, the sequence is TGTGCCAGCAGCCGGATAGGACAGGGTTTCGAGCAGTACTTC.